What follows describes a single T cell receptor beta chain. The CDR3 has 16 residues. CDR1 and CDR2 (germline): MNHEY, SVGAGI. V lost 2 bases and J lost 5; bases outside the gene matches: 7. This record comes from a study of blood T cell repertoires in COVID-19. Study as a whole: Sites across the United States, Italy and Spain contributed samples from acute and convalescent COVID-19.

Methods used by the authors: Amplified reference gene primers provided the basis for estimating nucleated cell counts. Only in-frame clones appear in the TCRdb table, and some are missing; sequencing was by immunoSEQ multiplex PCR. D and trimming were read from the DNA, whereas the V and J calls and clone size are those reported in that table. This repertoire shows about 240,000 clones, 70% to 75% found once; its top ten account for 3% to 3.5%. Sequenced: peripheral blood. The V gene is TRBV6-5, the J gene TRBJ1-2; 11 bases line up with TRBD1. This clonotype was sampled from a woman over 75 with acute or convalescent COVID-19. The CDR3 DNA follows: TGTGCCAGCAGTTACCTCGGACAGGGGGCCTCGTATGGCTACACCTTC. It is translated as CASSYLGQGASYGYTF.